Below are 27 T cell receptor beta chains sequenced from a single sample in a study of STAT5B mutations in CD4+ large granular lymphocyte leukemia. The protocol was immunoSEQ multiplex PCR, while the TCRdb copy is restricted to in-frame clones and leaves out a portion. The table shows under 2,500 clones, with around 90% occurring only once. Material for sequencing was PBMCs. All receptors derive from a woman between 65 and 79 years old with CD4+ T-cell large granular lymphocyte leukemia.

V is TRBV19 and J is TRBJ1-5, with TRBD1 matching 12 bases. Germline assignment: CDR1 LNHDA and CDR2 SQIVND (reference sequence). Trimming at V came to 5 bases and at J to 7 bases, leaving 6 bases not matched to a gene. CDR3 length: 15 residues. The CDR3, as DNA: TGTGCCAGTAGTGGCTTTGGGACAGGGGGCCAGCCCCAGCATTTT. Amino acid sequence: CASSGFGTGGQPQHF.

The rearrangement links TRBV7-3 to TRBJ2-2; 7 bases are a match to TRBD1. CDR1 is SGHTA, CDR2 FQGTGA, per germline. The CDR3 covers 16 residues. The trim removed 5 bases at V and 6 bases at J, leaving 12 bases unmatched. CDR3 coding DNA: TGTGCCAGCAGCCACCCGGGACAGCCGACACCCGGGGAGCTGTTTTTT. This encodes CASSHPGQPTPGELFF.

The chain couples TRBV5-1 to TRBJ2-1, with 11 bases aligning to TRBD2. The V gene end was trimmed by 4 bases and the J gene end by 7 bases; junction bases not matched to a gene: 13. There are 17 residues in the CDR3. Germline V gene lookup returns CDR1 SGHRS and CDR2 YFSETQ. The CDR3, as DNA: TGCGCCAGCAGCCCGAAAGTCGGGACTAGCGGAATTAATGAGCAGTTCTTC. It codes for CASSPKVGTSGINEQFF.

The chain uses TRBV18 and TRBJ1-2, with 7 nucleotides matching TRBD1. The germline CDR1 and CDR2 sequences are KGHSH and LQKENI. V dropped 3 bases and J dropped 6; count of bases not matched to a gene: 7. The CDR3 has 14 amino acids. The CDR3 sequence: CASSPSDRQHGYTF. For the CDR3, the DNA is TGTGCCAGCTCACCCTCGGACAGGCAGCATGGCTACACCTTC.

V usage is TRBV2 and J usage is TRBJ2-1; TRBD2 matches 12 bases. Germline CDR1 is SNHLY and CDR2 is FYNNEI. The CDR3 is made up of 15 amino acids. The V gene end was trimmed by 2 bases and the J gene end by 9 bases; junction bases not matched to a gene: 5. DNA for the CDR3: TGTGCCAGCAGTGAATCTAGCGGGGGGGCCCGTGAGCAGTTCTTC. This encodes CASSESSGGAREQFF.

The chain has TRBV7-3 and TRBJ2-7, with 11 bases that match TRBD1. Germline lookup yields CDR1 SGHTA and CDR2 FQGTGA. Germline trimming cut 8 bases from V and 6 bases from J; bases unmatched to any gene: 6. This CDR3 is built from 13 residues. This chain's CDR3 is CASSGQGVGEQYF. In DNA, the CDR3 is TGTGCCAGCTCGGGACAGGGGGTGGGCGAGCAGTACTTC.

This rearrangement joins TRBV2 to TRBJ2-2, with TRBD1 matching 7 bases. V was pared by 4 bases and J by 1 base, with 3 bases of the junction left unmatched. The CDR3 contains 15 residues. In germline, CDR1 is SNHLY, CDR2 FYNNEI. CDR3: CASSGQGRNTGELFF. The CDR3 nucleotides read TGTGCCAGCAGTGGACAGGGTAGGAACACCGGGGAGCTGTTTTTT.

This rearrangement joins TRBV5-1 to TRBJ2-7; D possibly matches TRBD1 or TRBD2 (6 bases each). Germline V gene data show CDR1 as SGHRS and CDR2 as YFSETQ. CDR3 length: 14 residues. V lost 0 bases to trimming and J lost 2 bases, with 9 bases between them. The CDR3 is CASSLEGGPYEQYF. The CDR3 DNA sequence: TGCGCCAGCAGCTTGGAAGGGGGGCCCTACGAGCAGTACTTC. The whole variable domain, remainder taken from reference TRBV5-1 and TRBJ2-7, is KAGVTQTPRYLIKTRGQQVTLSCSPISGHRSVSWYQQTPGQGLQFLFEYFSETQRNKGNFPGRFSGRQFSNSRSEMNVSTLELGDSALYLCASSLEGGPYEQYFGPGTRLTVT.

This clone is a singleton in its sample. This rearrangement joins TRBV5-1 to TRBJ1-2; D possibly corresponds to TRBD1 (5 bases). CDR1 and CDR2 (germline): SGHRS, YFSETQ. The CDR3 consists of 15 residues. The V gene lost 3 bases and the J gene lost 6 bases, with 18 bases spanning the gap. The CDR3: CASSSGSGGTNGYTF. CDR3 nucleotide sequence: TGCGCCAGCAGCTCGGGATCCGGGGGTACAAATGGCTACACCTTC. Complete variable domain (other parts from reference TRBV5-1 and TRBJ1-2): KAGVTQTPRYLIKTRGQQVTLSCSPISGHRSVSWYQQTPGQGLQFLFEYFSETQRNKGNFPGRFSGRQFSNSRSEMNVSTLELGDSALYLCASSSGSGGTNGYTFGSGTRLTVV.

This rearrangement joins TRBV9 to TRBJ1-6; possibly TRBD1 for D (6 bases). V lost 4 bases and J 9 bases, leaving 14 bases between the germline ends. The CDR3 runs 14 residues. Germline V gene sequence: CDR1 SGDLS, CDR2 YYNGEE. The CDR3 sequence: CASSRGQGFSPLHF. Here the CDR3 DNA reads TGTGCCAGCAGCCGTGGGCAGGGGTTTTCACCCCTCCACTTT.

V and J are TRBV7-2 and TRBJ1-6; no definite D call. The CDR3 is 14 amino acids. V was pared by 5 bases and J by 12 bases, with 17 bases between. The germline V gene has CDR1 SGHTA and CDR2 FQGNSA. CDR3 in amino acids: CASSPPGGRKPLHF. The DNA of the CDR3 is TGTGCCAGCAGCCCCCCCGGAGGCAGAAAACCCCTCCACTTT. Filled out from reference TRBV7-2 and TRBJ1-6, the complete variable domain reads GAGVSQSPSNKVTEKGKDVELRCDPISGHTALYWYRQSLGQGLEFLIYFQGNSAPDKSGLPSDRFSAERTGGSVSTLTIQRTQQEDSAVYLCASSPPGGRKPLHFGNGTRLTVT.

The rearrangement joins TRBV6-1 to TRBJ1-1; D is possibly TRBD1 (6 bases). Trimming shortened V by 2 bases and J by 4 bases, and 11 bases separated the two germline ends. This CDR3 has 14 residues. Germline V gene lookup returns CDR1 MNHNS and CDR2 SASEGT. The CDR3 DNA is TGTGCCAGCAGTGAACAGGGAGGGGGCACTGAAGCTTTCTTT. Its protein is CASSEQGGGTEAFF.

V gene TRBV5-1 combines with J gene TRBJ2-1; D might be TRBD1 or TRBD2, each matching 6 bases. V lost 0 bases to trimming and J lost 7 bases, with 23 bases between them. The CDR3 loop spans 18 amino acids. The germline CDR1 and CDR2 sequences are SGHRS and YFSETQ. The CDR3 bases are TGCGCCAGCAGCTTGGTGGCCCTCGTGAGGGGGGCTAAAAATGAGCAGTTCTTC. Residues: CASSLVALVRGAKNEQFF.

The V call is TRBV29-1, the J call TRBJ2-4; 7 bases are a match to TRBD1. The V gene's germline CDR1 is SQVTM and CDR2 ANQGSEA. The CDR3 has 12 residues. Unmatched junction bases numbered 5, after V lost 6 bases and J lost 6 bases. CDR3 DNA sequence: TGCAGCGTGAGGGGGCCTGGAAACATTCAGTACTTC. Its protein is CSVRGPGNIQYF.

The CDR3 spells CASSSLAGPGTDTQYF. DNA of the CDR3: TGTGCCAGCAGTTCCTTAGCAGGCCCTGGCACAGATACGCAGTATTTT. The gene calls are TRBV5-4 and TRBJ2-3; D uncertain. Germline CDR1 and CDR2: SGHNT and YYREEE (reference sequence). The CDR3 covers 16 residues. V was pared by 5 bases and J by 1 base, with 17 bases between.

V gene TRBV5-1 combines with J gene TRBJ2-2; 8 bases fit TRBD2. Germline CDR1 SGHRS, CDR2 YFSETQ. CDR3 length: 15 residues. Trimming cost V 0 bases and J 7 bases; bases outside gene matches: 5. CDR3 protein: CASSLGGLAGGELFF. The CDR3, as DNA: TGCGCCAGCAGCTTGGGCGGACTAGCTGGCGGGGAGCTGTTTTTT.

The chain has TRBV6-6 and TRBJ1-5; D unresolved. The CDR3 contains 15 residues. From germline, CDR1 is MNHNY and CDR2 SVGAGI (reference sequence). Trimming cost V 4 bases and J 5 bases, with 15 bases left between them. The CDR3 region is CASSLQIGRYQPQHF. CDR3 in DNA: TGTGCCAGCAGTTTGCAAATAGGGCGATATCAGCCCCAGCATTTT.

The gene calls are TRBV27 and TRBJ2-1; 7 positions match TRBD2. The CDR3 loop spans 14 amino acids. From germline, CDR1 is MNHEY and CDR2 SMNVEV (reference sequence). With V trimmed by 3 bases and J by 9 bases, 8 bases remained unmatched. The CDR3: CASSFETGRGEQFF. The CDR3 coding sequence is TGTGCCAGCAGTTTCGAGACTGGGAGGGGTGAGCAGTTCTTC.

The chain links TRBV4-1 to TRBJ1-2; perhaps TRBD1 as D (6 bases). This CDR3 is 15 amino acids long. CDR1 and CDR2 (germline): MGHRA, YSYEKL. V was clipped by 0 bases and J by 6 bases, with 14 bases between them. The CDR3 DNA reads TGCGCCAGCAGCCAAGATCAAAGGACAGTAAATGGCTACACCTTC. Amino acids: CASSQDQRTVNGYTF.

This chain uses TRBV7-9 with TRBJ1-2; a weak D match, TRBD1 (6 bases). The length of the CDR3 is 17 residues. Trimming removed 5 bases from V and 4 bases from J, with 23 bases in between. Germline V gene sequence: CDR1 SEHNR, CDR2 FQNEAQ (reference sequence). The CDR3 loop reads CASSSLGIRGDGYGYTF. CDR3 DNA: TGTGCCAGCAGCAGCTTAGGGATCAGGGGAGACGGCTATGGCTACACCTTC. The whole variable domain, remainder taken from reference TRBV7-9 and TRBJ1-2, is DTGVSQNPRHKITKRGQNVTFRCDPISEHNRLYWYRQTLGQGPEFLTYFQNEAQLEKSRLLSDRFSAERPKGSFSTLEIQRTEQGDSAMYLCASSSLGIRGDGYGYTFGSGTRLTVV.

In this sample, this clone turned up once. The chain couples TRBV6-6 to TRBJ2-7; 10 positions match TRBD1. The CDR3 consists of 16 residues. Unmatched junction bases numbered 8, after V lost 0 bases and J lost 6 bases. In germline, CDR1 is MNHNY, CDR2 SVGAGI (reference sequence). This CDR3 is CASSYSIGTGEREQYF. DNA for the CDR3: TGTGCCAGCAGTTACTCAATTGGGACAGGGGAACGCGAGCAGTACTTC.

This clone was counted a few times. V gene TRBV2 combines with J gene TRBJ1-6, with 11 bases aligning to TRBD1. Trimming cost V 6 bases and J 10 bases; bases outside gene matches: 14. This CDR3 has 17 amino acids. Germline CDR1 SNHLY, CDR2 FYNNEI. CDR3 DNA: TGTGCCAGCAGGGCGGGACAGGGGGTCAATGGAGGATCACCCCTCCACTTT. This codes for CASRAGQGVNGGSPLHF.

The chain links TRBV28 to TRBJ1-5, with unresolved D. CDR3 size: 17 residues. With 2 bases removed from V and 1 base from J, the gap between germline ends came to 15 bases. Germline CDR1 reads MDHEN; CDR2 reads SYDVKM. The CDR3, as DNA: TGTGCCAGCAGTTTACCCCCTCGGGTCCGAAGCAATCAGCCCCAGCATTTT. This codes for CASSLPPRVRSNQPQHF.

V gene TRBV28 combines with J gene TRBJ1-2; D ambiguous. CDR3 length equals 12 residues. Germline-derived CDR1 and CDR2 are MDHEN and SYDVKM. Trimming pared 6 bases from V and 3 bases from J, leaving 8 bases between. The CDR3 is CASSYQDYGYTF. CDR3 DNA sequence: TGTGCCAGCAGCTACCAGGACTATGGCTACACCTTC.

The rearrangement uses TRBV28 and TRBJ1-1; D is unresolved. CDR3 length: 13 amino acids. V was pared by 4 bases and J by 5 bases, with 11 bases between. The germline V gene has CDR1 MDHEN and CDR2 SYDVKM. The CDR3 loop is CASSSTRRTEAFF. The CDR3 nucleotides are TGTGCCAGCAGTTCCACCAGACGGACTGAAGCTTTCTTT. Based on the CDR3 plus reference TRBV28 and TRBJ1-1, the full variable domain is DVKVTQSSRYLVKRTGEKVFLECVQDMDHENMFWYRQDPGLGLRLIYFSYDVKMKEKGDIPEGYSVSREKKERFSLILESASTNQTSMYLCASSSTRRTEAFFGQGTRLTVV.

The chain recombines TRBV5-4 with TRBJ2-3; tentatively, D is TRBD2 (6 bases). CDR3 length equals 15 residues. Per germline, CDR1 SGHNT and CDR2 YYREEE (reference sequence). V gave up 3 bases and J gave up 5 bases, with 16 bases separating them. CDR3 sequence (DNA): TGTGCCAGCAGCTCCGGTGGGGGGTTAGTAGATACGCAGTATTTT. This codes for CASSSGGGLVDTQYF. Full variable domain (outside the CDR3, taken from reference TRBV5-4 and TRBJ2-3): ETGVTQSPTHLIKTRGQQVTLRCSSQSGHNTVSWYQQALGQGPQFIFQYYREEENGRGNFPPRFSGLQFPNYSSELNVNALELDDSALYLCASSSGGGLVDTQYFGPGTRLTVL.

The chain combines TRBV19 with TRBJ2-2, with D perhaps assigned TRBD1 or TRBD2 (5 bases each). V gave up 5 bases and J gave up 4 bases, with 11 bases separating them. CDR3 size: 14 residues. From germline, CDR1 is LNHDA and CDR2 SQIVND (reference sequence). The chain's CDR3 is CASSLRGGTGELFF. The DNA for the CDR3 is TGTGCCAGTAGTCTGCGTGGGGGCACCGGGGAGCTGTTTTTT.